The 27 T cell receptor beta chains in this list originate from one sample, sequenced in a study of T cell responses to AZD1222 COVID-19 vaccine. Assay used: immunoSEQ multiplex PCR; TCRdb lists only in-frame clones, some missing. The sample holds some 140,000 clones, roughly nine tenths seen once. This specimen was peripheral blood, taken on day 0 of MenACWY control vaccination. These receptors originate from an adult in good health.

The chain's CDR3 is CASSSLTGNWGSPLHF. The CDR3 DNA reads TGTGCCAGCAGTTCACTTACAGGGAATTGGGGTTCACCCCTCCACTTT. V usage is TRBV28 and J usage is TRBJ1-6, with D perhaps TRBD1 (6 bases). The CDR3 totals 16 residues. Germline CDR1 MDHEN, CDR2 SYDVKM. The germline V and J ends were trimmed by 4 bases and 9 bases, with 19 bases remaining between them.

The chain employs TRBV28 and TRBJ2-7; 7 bases fit TRBD2. The CDR3 length is 13 residues. The V and J ends lost 8 bases and 3 bases, in that order; junction bases with no gene match: 7. Germline V lookup: CDR1 MDHEN, CDR2 SYDVKM. The DNA of the CDR3 is TGTGCCAGCGGCCGGGGGGTAGGCTACGAGCAGTACTTC. This codes for CASGRGVGYEQYF.

J is TRBJ2-1 and V is TRBV9; TRBD2 agrees at 10 bases. The CDR3 is 15 residues long. V was pared by 3 bases and J by 7 bases, with 7 bases of the junction left unmatched. In germline, CDR1 is SGDLS, CDR2 YYNGEE. The DNA for the CDR3 is TGTGCCAGCAGCGCGAGCGGGGGGGCCGGGAATGAGCAGTTCTTC. As protein: CASSASGGAGNEQFF. Filled out from reference TRBV9 and TRBJ2-1, the complete variable domain reads DSGVTQTPKHLITATGQRVTLRCSPRSGDLSVYWYQQSLDQGLQFLIQYYNGEERAKGNILERFSAQQFPDLHSELNLSSLELGDSALYFCASSASGGAGNEQFFGPGTRLTVL.

J is TRBJ1-2 and V is TRBV29-1; D gene unclear. Germline CDR1 SQVTM, CDR2 ANQGSEA. The V gene lost 2 bases and the J gene lost 2 bases, with 6 bases spanning the gap. This CDR3 comprises 12 residues. CDR3 in DNA: TGCAGCGTTGAACTCGGGAACTATGGCTACACCTTC. It translates to CSVELGNYGYTF.

The chain recombines TRBV2 with TRBJ1-2; D gene unclear. CDR3 length equals 14 residues. CDR1 SNHLY and CDR2 FYNNEI come from the germline V gene. V was trimmed by 0 bases and J by 8 bases, leaving 13 bases between them. In DNA, the CDR3 is TGTGCCAGCAGTGAAGCGCTTCAAGGGTCCGGCTACACCTTC. It codes for CASSEALQGSGYTF. Looking up the rest from reference TRBV2 and TRBJ1-2 gives the full variable domain: EPEVTQTPSHQVTQMGQEVILRCVPISNHLYFYWYRQILGQKVEFLVSFYNNEISEKSEIFDDQFSVERPDGSNFTLKIRSTKLEDSAMYFCASSEALQGSGYTFGSGTRLTVV.

As for this clone: One junction end disagrees with the germline gene, perhaps due to a read error. The genes are TRBV13 and TRBJ1-2; the D gene is possibly TRBD1 (6 bases). This CDR3 region has 11 residues. The germline gives CDR1 PRHDT, CDR2 FYEKMQ (reference sequence). The CDR3 loop reads CASSQTGTPHF. Here the CDR3 DNA reads TGTGCCAGCAGCCAAACGGGGACACCTCACTTC. Full variable domain (missing parts from reference TRBV13 and TRBJ1-2): AAGVIQSPRHLIKEKRETATLKCYPIPRHDTVYWYQQGPGQDPQFLISFYEKMQSDKGSIPDRFSAQQFSDYHSELNMSSLELGDSALYFCASSQTGTPHFGSGTRLTVV.

This clone came up once. The chain combines TRBV19 with TRBJ1-5; D is undetermined. The CDR3 extends over 14 amino acids. With 1 base removed from V and 0 bases from J, the gap between germline ends came to 4 bases. CDR1 and CDR2 (germline): LNHDA, SQIVND (reference sequence). The CDR3 region has the DNA TGTGCCAGTAGTATAGTCAATAGCAATCAGCCCCAGCATTTT. Amino acid sequence: CASSIVNSNQPQHF.

This sequence joins TRBV19 and TRBJ2-5; no clear D. Trimming shortened V by 3 bases and J by 4 bases, and 18 bases separated the two germline ends. CDR1 LNHDA and CDR2 SQIVND come from the germline V gene (reference sequence). The CDR3 spans 16 residues. CDR3 coding DNA: TGTGCCAGTAGTATTGCGGCGGCAAACCCTCGAGAGACCCAGTACTTC. It encodes CASSIAAANPRETQYF.

This clone has a single count. The chain links TRBV27 to TRBJ1-1; no reliable D call. The CDR3 spans 14 residues. V lost 6 bases to trimming and J lost 7 bases, with 18 bases between them. Germline CDR1 is MNHEY and CDR2 is SMNVEV (reference sequence). CDR3 loop: CASSLLDRGSEAFF. In nucleotides, the CDR3 is TGTGCCAGCAGCCTCTTGGATCGGGGAAGTGAAGCTTTCTTT.

V is TRBV11-2 and J is TRBJ2-5; tentative D call: TRBD1 (6 bases). The V end was cut by 5 bases, the J end by 5 bases, with 21 bases between. Germline CDR1 is SGHAT and CDR2 is FQNNGV. The CDR3 is 16 residues long. The CDR3 coding sequence is TGTGCCAGCAGCCCGGGACATCACACTCCCGGGGAGACCCAGTACTTC. This translates into CASSPGHHTPGETQYF.

This chain uses TRBV11-2 with TRBJ2-3; 7 bases map to TRBD2. Germline CDR1 and CDR2: SGHAT and FQNNGV. Trimming removed 5 bases from V and 3 bases from J; junction bases left unmatched: 8. CDR3 length: 15 amino acids. The CDR3 region has the DNA TGTGCCAGCAGCCCCCGCCGCGGGAGTACAGATACGCAGTATTTT. Protein product: CASSPRRGSTDTQYF.

The chain links TRBV10-2 to TRBJ2-7; TRBD1 matches at 9 bases. V lost 6 bases, J lost 6 bases, and 6 bases stayed unmatched. The germline CDR1 and CDR2 sequences are WSHSY and SAAADI. The CDR3 sequence is 13 residues long. The CDR3 loop reads CASSTGGSGEQYV. The CDR3 DNA reads as TGCGCCAGCAGCACAGGGGGCTCTGGCGAGCAGTACGTC.

The chain uses TRBV7-8 and TRBJ1-3, with 9 bases lining up with TRBD1. The CDR3 has 17 amino acids. The germline CDR1 and CDR2 sequences are SGHVS and FQNEAQ. The ends lost 4 bases at V and 4 bases at J; junction bases unmatched: 11. In DNA form, the CDR3 reads TGTGCCAGCAGCTCACCCTACAGGGGGCGCACGGGAAACACCATATATTTT. Translated, it gives CASSSPYRGRTGNTIYF.

The chain employs TRBV3-1 (or the pseudogene TRBV3-2) and TRBJ1-1; no reliable D call. CDR3 size: 11 residues. The V gene's germline CDR1 is LGHDT and CDR2 YNNKEL (reference sequence). V was cut by 1 base and J by 6 bases, with 3 bases left in between. The CDR3: CASSQAAEAFF. The DNA of the CDR3 is TGTGCCAGCAGCCAAGCCGCTGAAGCTTTCTTT.

This rearrangement joins TRBV10-3 to TRBJ1-1; D unclear. Germline CDR1 ENHRY, CDR2 SYGVKD. The V gene lost 6 bases and the J gene lost 4 bases, with 6 bases spanning the gap. The CDR3 has 11 residues. CDR3 in DNA: TGTGCCATCAGGGGTTCCACTGAAGCTTTCTTT. Its protein is CAIRGSTEAFF.

This sequence joins TRBV6-1 and TRBJ2-1; 11 positions match TRBD2. Germline V gives CDR1 MNHNS, CDR2 SASEGT. Trimming took 2 bases from V and 4 from J; bases not matched to a gene: 1. The CDR3 is made up of 15 amino acids. CDR3: CASSELAGGYNEQFF. The CDR3 DNA reads as TGTGCCAGCAGTGAACTAGCGGGGGGTTACAATGAGCAGTTCTTC.

The CDR3 nucleotides read TGTGCCAGCAGCTTAAGCGCGGGACAGCGGAACACCGGGGAGCTGTTTTTT. Protein product: CASSLSAGQRNTGELFF. The chain recombines TRBV11-2 with TRBJ2-2; TRBD1 is a possible D gene (7 bases). This CDR3 spans 17 amino acids. CDR1 is SGHAT, CDR2 FQNNGV, per germline. V was shortened by 2 bases and J by 1 base, with 14 bases between the two germline ends.

This clone was counted a single time. The genes are TRBV19 and TRBJ1-1; D not resolved. The CDR3 sequence is 12 residues long. Germline assignment: CDR1 LNHDA and CDR2 SQIVND (reference sequence). V lost 7 bases and J 1 base, leaving 7 bases between the germline ends. The CDR3 spells CASTGRNTEAFF. Here the CDR3 DNA reads TGTGCCAGTACGGGGAGGAACACTGAAGCTTTCTTT.

The rearrangement joins TRBV28 to TRBJ1-1, with 9 bases matching TRBD1. The CDR3 sequence is 15 residues long. Germline CDR1 reads MDHEN; CDR2 reads SYDVKM. The trim removed 8 bases at V and 5 bases at J, leaving 12 bases unmatched. CDR3 coding DNA: TGTGCCAGCTCAGAAAACAGGGGGCTGAGGACTGAAGCTTTCTTT. It specifies CASSENRGLRTEAFF.

The rearrangement joins TRBV10-3 to TRBJ2-7; TRBD1 matches 9 bases. This CDR3 comprises 13 residues. Germline V gene data show CDR1 as ENHRY and CDR2 as SYGVKD. The junction had 9 bases not matched to a gene; V was cut back by 9 bases and J by 6 bases. CDR3 loop: CAIGKGTGFEQYF. The CDR3, as DNA: TGTGCCATAGGAAAGGGGACAGGGTTCGAGCAGTACTTC.

The genes are TRBV5-4 and TRBJ2-1, with 11 bases fitting TRBD2. The V segment lost 4 bases and the J segment 10 bases; nucleotides outside the gene matches: 10. Germline CDR1 SGHNT, CDR2 YYREEE (reference sequence). CDR3 length equals 15 residues. The CDR3 DNA follows: TGTGCCAGCAGCCTGGGGACTAGCGGACTAGGAGAGCAGTTCTTC. Translation gives CASSLGTSGLGEQFF. Variable domain in full (rest from reference TRBV5-4 and TRBJ2-1): ETGVTQSPTHLIKTRGQQVTLRCSSQSGHNTVSWYQQALGQGPQFIFQYYREEENGRGNFPPRFSGLQFPNYSSELNVNALELDDSALYLCASSLGTSGLGEQFFGPGTRLTVL.

J is TRBJ2-7 and V is TRBV5-1; no firm D call. The germline CDR1 and CDR2 sequences are SGHRS and YFSETQ. This CDR3 is 14 amino acids long. Trimming cost V 4 bases and J 2 bases, with 13 bases left between them. The CDR3 region has the DNA TGCGCCAGCAGCGCCAGTCCCGGTACCTACGAGCAGTACTTC. As protein: CASSASPGTYEQYF.

The chain links TRBV19 to TRBJ1-6; 10 bases are a match to TRBD1. After removal of 8 bases from V and 10 bases from J, the junction contained 14 bases not matched to a gene. There are 16 residues in the CDR3. The germline gives CDR1 LNHDA, CDR2 SQIVND (reference sequence). CDR3 amino acids: CASSPLVGQGNSPLHF. The CDR3 DNA reads TGTGCCAGTTCCCCCCTGGTGGGACAGGGGAACTCACCCCTCCACTTT.

This rearrangement joins TRBV15 to TRBJ2-2, with D tentatively TRBD1 (5 bases). Germline CDR1 and CDR2: LNHNV and YYDKDF (reference sequence). CDR3 length equals 14 residues. The germline V and J ends were trimmed by 4 bases and 1 base, with 7 bases remaining between them. The CDR3 nucleotides read TGTGCCACCAGCATCGGACAGAACACCGGGGAGCTGTTTTTT. It specifies CATSIGQNTGELFF.

The rearrangement links TRBV19 to TRBJ2-7, with D possibly being TRBD1 (5 bases). The CDR3 covers 12 residues. In germline, CDR1 is LNHDA, CDR2 SQIVND (reference sequence). V shed 5 bases and J shed 4 bases, with 9 bases lying between them. CDR3 coding DNA: TGTGCCAGTAGTCCGAGACAGTACGAGCAGTACTTC. It codes for CASSPRQYEQYF.

This chain connects TRBV21-1 to TRBJ2-1. TRBV21-1 is an annotated pseudogene. The CDR3 runs to 15 residues. In nucleotides, the CDR3 is TGTGCCCCCGCGGGAAGGGGGGTATGGATTAATGAGCAGTTCTTC. It is translated as CAPAGRGVWINEQFF.

V usage is TRBV13 and J usage is TRBJ1-2; the D is unclear. This CDR3 comprises 13 residues. Per the germline V gene, CDR1 is PRHDT and CDR2 is FYEKMQ (reference sequence). The V end lost 0 bases, the J end lost 4 bases, and 6 bases lay between the germline ends. The CDR3 sequence: CASSLGRVYGYTF. In nucleotides, the CDR3 is TGTGCCAGCAGCTTAGGACGGGTCTATGGCTACACCTTC.